The present T cell receptor (beta chain) was sequenced within a study of breast tumors, draining lymph nodes, adjacent tissues. From the multiplex PCR reads, TCRdb called clonotypes with MiXCR, one entry per CDR3 protein. The profile covers 200,000 to 250,000 distinct CDR3 sequences, with around 35% appearing a single time and 3% to 4.5% taken by the ten largest. Breast cancer patients provided tissue from their axillary draining lymph nodes. Study-level points and caveats: Data only fit, rather than demonstrated, lymph node origin of most tumor T cells. Compared with basal-like, luminal-like tumors shared significantly more repertoire with nontumor tissue. Tumor TCR diversity was below lymph nodes but above nontumor tissue.

This clonotype has just one count. Its specificity is not known. Material: axillary lymph node tissue. The origin of this receptor is a female donor with breast cancer. Some clones in this sample may be carry-over from other donors' samples.

For the CDR3, the DNA is TGTGCCACCAGTGATCCCGGGACAGCGAACACCGGGGAGCAGTACTTC. This sequence encodes CATSDPGTANTGEQYF. The chain uses TRBV24-1 and TRBJ2-7; 7 bases map to TRBD1. Germline loops: CDR1 KGHDR, CDR2 SFDVKD. The CDR3 is made up of 16 amino acids. Germline trimming cut 3 bases from V and 7 bases from J; bases unmatched to any gene: 14.